These 8 T cell receptor beta chains were sequenced from one sample in a study of identical twins. TCRdb recomputed calls from the 5' RACE reads with MiXCR, one row per CDR3 protein. The sample contains about 900,000 distinct CDR3 sequences, roughly an eighth of which appear only once. The same specimen was also included in a second study, on yellow fever vaccine responses in identical twins.

Sequencing was carried out using PBMCs. These receptors originate from a woman younger than 30 in good health.

This clonotype appeared many times. The rearrangement links TRBV27 to TRBJ2-7; D possibly uses TRBD1 or TRBD2 (6 bases each). This CDR3 comprises 14 residues. The V gene's germline CDR1 is MNHEY and CDR2 SMNVEV (reference sequence). V dropped 2 bases and J dropped 2 bases, with 10 bases sitting between them. CDR3 region: CASSLEGGPYEQYF. The CDR3 DNA is TGTGCCAGCAGTTTAGAGGGGGGACCCTACGAGCAGTACTTC.

This clonotype has a handful of counts. The V gene is TRBV5-6, the J gene TRBJ1-1; D remains unclear. The CDR3 is 15 amino acids. Germline CDR1 SGHDT, CDR2 YYEEEE. V lost 3 bases, J lost 0 bases, and 12 bases lay in between. The CDR3 loop reads CASSYSLFMNTEAFF. The CDR3 nucleotides read TGTGCCAGCAGCTATTCCCTGTTCATGAACACTGAAGCTTTCTTT. Based on the CDR3 plus reference TRBV5-6 and TRBJ1-1, the full variable domain is DAGVTQSPTHLIKTRGQQVTLRCSPKSGHDTVSWYQQALGQGPQFIFQYYEEEERQRGNFPDRFSGHQFPNYSSELNVNALLLGDSALYLCASSYSLFMNTEAFFGQGTRLTVV.

This clonotype appeared a single time. CDR3 nucleotides: TGTGCCAGCAGCTTAAGGGTGTTCACCGGGGAGCTGTTTTTT. Its translation: CASSLRVFTGELFF. The rearrangement uses TRBV11-2 and TRBJ2-2; D remains unclear. Trimming removed 2 bases at V and 4 bases at J, with 8 bases between. Per germline, CDR1 SGHAT and CDR2 FQNNGV. The length of the CDR3 is 14 residues.

This clonotype showed up just a few times. The CDR3: CASSLTAVEDSYNEQFF. The CDR3 DNA reads as TGTGCCAGCAGCTTAACGGCTGTGGAGGACTCCTACAATGAGCAGTTCTTC. The genes are TRBV7-3 and TRBJ2-1; possible D gene TRBD2, 5 bases. The V and J ends lost 0 bases and 0 bases respectively, with 12 bases between them. Germline lookup yields CDR1 SGHTA and CDR2 FQGTGA. This CDR3 spans 17 amino acids. The full variable domain, rest sourced from reference TRBV7-3 and TRBJ2-1, is GAGVSQTPSNKVTEKGKYVELRCDPISGHTALYWYRQSLGQGPEFLIYFQGTGAADDSGLPNDRFFAVRPEGSVSTLKIQRTERGDSAVYLCASSLTAVEDSYNEQFFGPGTRLTVL.

This clonotype was seen a handful of times. The J gene is TRBJ2-2, the V gene TRBV6-2 or TRBV6-3, with D tentatively TRBD2 (6 bases). Trimming removed 2 bases at V and 1 base at J, with 17 bases between. CDR3 length: 18 amino acids. CDR1 is MNHEY, CDR2 SVGEGT, per germline. For the CDR3, the DNA is TGTGCCAGCAGTTACCTTCTAGCGCACGAAAAGAACACCGGGGAGCTGTTTTTT. Its translation: CASSYLLAHEKNTGELFF.

This clonotype occurred a few times. Germline is not matched at one junction end, which may reflect a read error. The genes are TRBV2 and TRBJ2-3; 10 nucleotides line up with TRBD2. The CDR3 runs 16 residues. The germline CDR1 and CDR2 sequences are SNHLY and FYNNEI. CDR3 protein: CASSALAGVGTNTQYF. The CDR3, as DNA: TGTGCCAGCAGTGCCCTAGCGGGAGTCGGCACAAATACGCAGTATTTT. The entire variable domain, with the rest obtained from reference TRBV2 and TRBJ2-3, is as follows: EPEVTQTPSHQVTQMGQEVILRCVPISNHLYFYWYRQILGQKVEFLVSFYNNEISEKSEIFDDQFSVERPDGSNFTLKIRSTKLEDSAMYFCASSALAGVGTNTQYFGPGTRLTVL.

The chain combines TRBV19 with TRBJ2-1, with D possibly matching TRBD1 (6 bases). This CDR3 spans 12 amino acids. Per germline, CDR1 LNHDA and CDR2 SQIVND (reference sequence). Trimming removed 8 bases from V and 7 bases from J, with 12 bases in between. In DNA, the CDR3 is TGTGCCAGTTCAAAGGGGGAGAATGAGCAGTTCTTC. Protein sequence: CASSKGENEQFF.

J is TRBJ1-1 and V is TRBV3-1; D unresolved. Between the trimmed V and J ends, which lost 4 bases and 7 bases, there was a span of 13 bases. Looked up from germline, CDR1 is LGHDT and CDR2 is YNNKEL (reference sequence). The CDR3 is made up of 13 amino acids. CDR3 sequence reads: CASSPFRADEAFF. The CDR3 coding sequence is TGTGCCAGCAGCCCTTTTAGGGCGGATGAAGCTTTCTTT.